One sample yielded the 5 T cell receptor beta chains listed below, sequenced in a study of early T cells in non-severe SARS-CoV-2 infection. TCRdb fed the 5' RACE reads into MiXCR, producing one record per CDR3 protein. In the table there are tens of thousands of distinct CDR3 sequences, around 6.9% of which are singletons. Sequencing was done on a sample of whole blood. These receptors originate from an adult who was a healthcare worker with PCR-confirmed SARS-CoV-2 infection or an uninfected control (not recorded which).

This rearrangement joins TRBV12-3 or TRBV12-4 to TRBJ1-2; 9 nucleotides line up with TRBD1. The CDR3 has 14 amino acids. The junction had 4 bases not matched to a gene; V was cut back by 2 bases and J by 6 bases. In nucleotides, the CDR3 is TGTGCCAGCAGTTTAAGACAGGGGGAGGATGGCTACACCTTC. As protein: CASSLRQGEDGYTF.

The V call is TRBV12-3 or TRBV12-4, the J call TRBJ1-2, with D tentatively TRBD1 (6 bases). This CDR3 has 13 residues. The ends were cut back, 6 bases at V and 2 bases at J, with 10 bases in the middle. In DNA, the CDR3 is TGTGCCAGCAGCCTACAGGGAAACTATGGCTACACCTTC. Its translation is CASSLQGNYGYTF.

This chain links TRBV29-1 with TRBJ2-7; D is perhaps TRBD1 or TRBD2 (5 bases each). CDR3 length equals 14 residues. Looked up from germline, CDR1 is SQVTM and CDR2 is ANQGSEA. The V end was cut by 5 bases, the J end by 2 bases, with 16 bases between. In DNA, the CDR3 is TGCAGCGTTCACGGGACGGAACCACCCTACGAGCAGTACTTC. This codes for CSVHGTEPPYEQYF.

Ten or more counts support this clonotype. This chain joins TRBV15 and TRBJ2-1; perhaps TRBD1 as D (6 bases). There are 15 residues in the CDR3. Trimming took 0 bases from V and 1 from J, leaving 7 bases between them. Germline V gives CDR1 LNHNV, CDR2 YYDKDF (reference sequence). The CDR3 reads CATSRDTGSYNEQFF. For the CDR3, the DNA is TGTGCCACCAGCAGAGATACAGGGTCCTACAATGAGCAGTTCTTC.

This clonotype was counted at least ten times. The chain employs TRBV5-4 and TRBJ2-3; 9 positions match TRBD1. Germline loops: CDR1 SGHNT, CDR2 YYREEE (reference sequence). V gave up 0 bases and J gave up 4 bases; unmatched junction bases: 0. The CDR3 totals 14 residues. CDR3 nucleotide sequence: TGTGCCAGCAGCTTGGGGACAGGGGCAGATACGCAGTATTTT. This translates into CASSLGTGADTQYF.